The 27 T cell receptor beta chains below all came from one sample that was sequenced in a study of neoadjuvant anti-PD-1 for oral cavity cancer. Generated by immunoSEQ multiplex PCR, the TCRdb table keeps only in-frame clones and is missing some. Here the sample spans several thousand clones, approximately 75% being singletons. The sample consisted of PBMCs, taken before nivolumab (anti-PD-1) treatment. Receptors originate from a person aged 35 to 85 with oral cavity squamous cell carcinoma.

This chain joins TRBV9 and TRBJ2-3; D unresolved. The V end was cut by 4 bases, the J end by 0 bases, with 15 bases between. Germline values: CDR1 SGDLS, CDR2 YYNGEE. The CDR3 has 16 amino acids. CDR3 sequence reads: CASSPPRTPSTDTQYF. The DNA of the CDR3 is TGTGCCAGCAGCCCCCCGAGGACGCCGAGCACAGATACGCAGTATTTT.

This clone appeared once. The V gene is TRBV7-2, the J gene TRBJ2-1; D not resolved. With 5 bases removed from V and 9 bases from J, the gap between germline ends came to 17 bases. The CDR3 is 14 residues long. The germline V gene has CDR1 SGHTA and CDR2 FQGNSA. CDR3 in DNA: TGTGCCAGCAGCCCCGGACGGCCGATGGGTGAGCAGTTCTTC. Residues: CASSPGRPMGEQFF.

The genes are TRBV11-3 and TRBJ2-1, with 7 bases that match TRBD1. V was clipped by 5 bases and J by 12 bases; unmatched bases: 7. The CDR3 consists of 12 residues. Per germline, CDR1 SGHNT and CDR2 YENEEA. The CDR3 sequence is CASSHRQGVQFF. The DNA of the CDR3 is TGTGCCAGCAGCCACCGACAGGGTGTGCAGTTCTTC.

This clone was counted a few times. The chain has TRBV6-5 and TRBJ1-1; D not certain. The CDR3 consists of 11 residues. Germline loops: CDR1 MNHEY, CDR2 SVGAGI. The V and J ends lost 2 bases and 12 bases respectively, with 10 bases between them. CDR3 sequence: CASSYGVLTFF. The CDR3, as DNA: TGTGCCAGCAGTTACGGGGTTTTAACTTTCTTT.

The rearrangement joins TRBV7-9 to TRBJ1-1; 8 nucleotides agree with TRBD1. Germline CDR1 SEHNR, CDR2 FQNEAQ (reference sequence). After removal of 3 bases from V and 1 base from J, the junction contained 7 bases not matched to a gene. The CDR3 length is 16 residues. In DNA form, the CDR3 reads TGTGCCAGCAGCTTGCCCTGGGACAGGAGGAACACTGAAGCTTTCTTT. It codes for CASSLPWDRRNTEAFF.

The J gene is TRBJ1-5, the V gene TRBV7-2, with unresolved D. Germline loops: CDR1 SGHTA, CDR2 FQGNSA. Trimming pared 1 base from V and 7 bases from J, leaving 11 bases between. The CDR3 has 14 amino acids. CDR3 protein: CASSLVDYIQPQHF. DNA of the CDR3: TGTGCCAGCAGCTTAGTGGACTATATCCAGCCCCAGCATTTT.

The J gene is TRBJ1-3, the V gene TRBV5-5; no firm D call. CDR3 length: 16 residues. In germline, CDR1 is SGHKS, CDR2 YYEKEE (reference sequence). Trimming removed 1 base from V and 0 bases from J, with 11 bases in between. The CDR3 reads CASSLRPPVSGNTIYF. Here the CDR3 DNA reads TGTGCCAGCAGCTTGAGACCGCCCGTCTCTGGAAACACCATATATTTT. The whole variable domain, filled in from reference TRBV5-5 and TRBJ1-3, reads DAGVTQSPTHLIKTRGQQVTLRCSPISGHKSVSWYQQVLGQGPQFIFQYYEKEERGRGNFPDRFSARQFPNYSSELNVNALLLGDSALYLCASSLRPPVSGNTIYFGEGSWLTVV.

This clone occurred once. This rearrangement joins TRBV6-4 to TRBJ1-3; D call uncertain. Trimming removed 7 bases from V and 2 bases from J, with 6 bases in between. The CDR3 contains 12 residues. Per germline, CDR1 MRHNA and CDR2 SNTAGT. CDR3 DNA sequence: TGTGCCAGCAAGGGCCCTGGAAACACCATATATTTT. The encoded protein is CASKGPGNTIYF.

This clone appeared once. In DNA form, the CDR3 reads TGTGCCTGGGCCTCCGGGTTCCGGAAGGGGGCCGGGGCCAACGTCCTGACTTTC. It is translated as CAWASGFRKGAGANVLTF. The chain has TRBV30 and TRBJ2-6; TRBD1 matches at 7 bases. V lost 5 bases, J lost 4 bases, and 17 bases stayed unmatched. This CDR3 has 18 residues. Germline V lookup: CDR1 GTSNPN, CDR2 SVGIG (reference sequence).

The chain recombines TRBV19 with TRBJ1-3; D is unresolved. The germline CDR1 and CDR2 sequences are LNHDA and SQIVND (reference sequence). This CDR3 region has 14 residues. The germline V and J ends were trimmed by 5 bases and 1 base, with 9 bases remaining between them. Written as DNA, the CDR3 is TGTGCCAGTAGTGGAGGCCTGTCTGGAAACACCATATATTTT. Its translation is CASSGGLSGNTIYF. Based on the CDR3 plus reference TRBV19 and TRBJ1-3, the full variable domain is DGGITQSPKYLFRKEGQNVTLSCEQNLNHDAMYWYRQDPGQGLRLIYYSQIVNDFQKGDIAEGYSVSREKKESFPLTVTSAQKNPTAFYLCASSGGLSGNTIYFGEGSWLTVV.

The chain combines TRBV11-2 with TRBJ2-3; D uncertain. The CDR3 has 12 amino acids. Deletions cut 7 bases from V and 0 bases from J, with 5 bases between. CDR1 is SGHAT, CDR2 FQNNGV, per germline. CDR3 in DNA: TGTGCCAGCACAGCGAGCACAGATACGCAGTATTTT. Translating it yields CASTASTDTQYF.

This clone was seen just once. This chain connects TRBV4-1 to TRBJ2-1; 8 bases agree with TRBD1. CDR1 is MGHRA, CDR2 YSYEKL, per germline. This CDR3 comprises 17 residues. The V gene end was trimmed by 4 bases and the J gene end by 3 bases; junction bases not matched to a gene: 11. The CDR3 spells CASSRNLQGVRYNEQFF. In DNA form, the CDR3 reads TGCGCCAGCAGCCGAAATTTACAGGGGGTCCGCTACAATGAGCAGTTCTTC.

The rearrangement joins TRBV5-4 to TRBJ2-3, with 7 bases aligning to TRBD2. The V gene end was trimmed by 3 bases and the J gene end by 0 bases; junction bases not matched to a gene: 7. This CDR3 contains 16 residues. Germline V gene sequence: CDR1 SGHNT, CDR2 YYREEE (reference sequence). CDR3 sequence (DNA): TGTGCCAGCAGCTGGGACTATTGGTCTAGCACAGATACGCAGTATTTT. It specifies CASSWDYWSSTDTQYF.

The rearrangement joins TRBV2 to TRBJ2-7; 10 positions match TRBD1. This CDR3 spans 14 amino acids. Germline V lookup: CDR1 SNHLY, CDR2 FYNNEI. Trimming took 5 bases from V and 4 from J; bases not matched to a gene: 5. For the CDR3, the DNA is TGTGCCAGCAGTCGACAGGGGGCTTTATACGAGCAGTACTTC. Protein sequence: CASSRQGALYEQYF. Combining the CDR3 with reference TRBV2 and TRBJ2-7 gives the whole variable domain EPEVTQTPSHQVTQMGQEVILRCVPISNHLYFYWYRQILGQKVEFLVSFYNNEISEKSEIFDDQFSVERPDGSNFTLKIRSTKLEDSAMYFCASSRQGALYEQYFGPGTRLTVT.

This chain links TRBV11-3 with TRBJ2-6, with TRBD2 matching 7 bases. J lost 3 bases, V lost 4 bases, and 9 bases had no gene match. This CDR3 spans 17 amino acids. Per the germline V gene, CDR1 is SGHNT and CDR2 is YENEEA. The CDR3 loop is CASSSNTAGVGANVLTF. The CDR3 DNA sequence: TGTGCCAGCAGCTCCAATACCGCGGGGGTTGGGGCCAACGTCCTGACTTTC.

This chain connects TRBV7-9 to TRBJ2-1, with a tentative D call TRBD1 (5 bases). There are 14 residues in the CDR3. V gave up 2 bases and J gave up 3 bases, with 8 bases separating them. The germline V gene has CDR1 SEHNR and CDR2 FQNEAQ (reference sequence). In nucleotides, the CDR3 is TGTGCCAGCAGCTTAAGCCAGGGCTACAATGAGCAGTTCTTC. Its translation: CASSLSQGYNEQFF.

This rearrangement joins TRBV7-8 to TRBJ2-7, with 14 bases matching TRBD2. The germline gives CDR1 SGHVS, CDR2 FQNEAQ. Losses at the gene ends were 5 bases for V and 4 bases for J; bases not matched to a gene: 10. The CDR3 sequence is 17 residues long. The CDR3 region is CASSPFRLAGGEYEQYF. CDR3 DNA sequence: TGTGCCAGCAGCCCATTTCGACTAGCGGGGGGGGAGTACGAGCAGTACTTC.

This clone was seen only a few times. This chain joins TRBV5-1 and TRBJ1-2; TRBD1 might be the D (6 bases). Per germline, CDR1 SGHRS and CDR2 YFSETQ. This CDR3 contains 13 residues. V gave up 3 bases and J gave up 5 bases, with 11 bases separating them. The CDR3 protein is CASSWDKSYGYTF. In DNA form, the CDR3 reads TGCGCCAGCAGCTGGGACAAGTCTTATGGCTACACCTTC.

The V call is TRBV6-6, the J call TRBJ1-5; D is unclear. The V gene lost 0 bases and the J gene lost 2 bases, with 8 bases spanning the gap. The germline V gene has CDR1 MNHNY and CDR2 SVGAGI (reference sequence). There are 15 residues in the CDR3. The DNA for the CDR3 is TGTGCCAGCAGTTACTCGGAAACGGGCAATCAGCCCCAGCATTTT. Protein product: CASSYSETGNQPQHF.

This CDR3 is CASGTDTEAFF. The DNA for the CDR3 is TGTGCCAGCGGGACAGACACTGAAGCTTTCTTT. V is TRBV6-6 and J is TRBJ1-1; TRBD1 aligns across 7 bases. Germline V lookup: CDR1 MNHNY, CDR2 SVGAGI (reference sequence). The CDR3 has 11 residues. Unmatched junction bases numbered 0, after V lost 8 bases and J lost 3 bases.

This clone was found a few times. The same CDR3 is also encoded by other DNA sequences in this sample. V usage is TRBV27 and J usage is TRBJ2-2; perhaps TRBD1 as D (6 bases). The CDR3 length is 14 residues. Looked up from germline, CDR1 is MNHEY and CDR2 is SMNVEV (reference sequence). The ends were cut back, 5 bases at V and 1 base at J, with 8 bases in the middle. CDR3 residues: CASSLDRNTGELFF. CDR3 nucleotides: TGTGCCAGCAGTCTGGACAGGAACACCGGGGAGCTGTTTTTT.

The rearrangement joins TRBV7-8 to TRBJ1-6; TRBD1 might be the D (5 bases). This CDR3 is built from 13 residues. Germline-derived CDR1 and CDR2 are SGHVS and FQNEAQ. With 2 bases removed from V and 8 bases from J, the gap between germline ends came to 7 bases. CDR3 nucleotide sequence: TGTGCCAGCAGCTTATGGGGGGATTCACCCCTCCACTTT. This sequence encodes CASSLWGDSPLHF.

The chain couples TRBV11-2 to TRBJ2-5; 7 positions agree with TRBD1. V dropped 6 bases and J dropped 3; count of bases not matched to a gene: 7. CDR1 and CDR2 (germline): SGHAT, FQNNGV. The CDR3 totals 14 residues. The CDR3 region has the DNA TGTGCCAGCAGGAGGGATACAGGGGAAGAGACCCAGTACTTC. This codes for CASRRDTGEETQYF.

V gene TRBV5-5 combines with J gene TRBJ1-5, with D hard to call. Germline V gene lookup returns CDR1 SGHKS and CDR2 YYEKEE (reference sequence). Deletions cut 0 bases from V and 3 bases from J, with 16 bases between. The CDR3 runs 17 residues. Here the CDR3 DNA reads TGTGCCAGCAGCTTGGATGGCGGGCCGTCCCTCAATCAGCCCCAGCATTTT. This gives the protein CASSLDGGPSLNQPQHF.

The table lists this clone with a few counts. V usage is TRBV10-3 and J usage is TRBJ1-1; TRBD1 aligns across 10 bases. This CDR3 contains 19 residues. CDR1 is ENHRY and CDR2 is SYGVKD in the germline V gene. After removal of 0 bases from V and 1 base from J, the junction contained 11 bases not matched to a gene. For the CDR3, the DNA is TGTGCCATCAGTGAGTCAGTTATAGGACAGGGGGGAGAGAACACTGAAGCTTTCTTT. This translates into CAISESVIGQGGENTEAFF.

The V and J genes are TRBV29-1 and TRBJ2-1; D gene uncertain. The CDR3 extends over 11 amino acids. The germline V and J ends were trimmed by 3 bases and 10 bases, with 10 bases remaining between them. Per the germline V gene, CDR1 is SQVTM and CDR2 is ANQGSEA. CDR3 sequence: CSVDRPNEQFF. CDR3 in DNA: TGCAGCGTTGACCGACCTAACGAGCAGTTCTTC.

This clone was counted once. The chain carries TRBV7-3 and TRBJ1-1; the D gene is possibly TRBD1 (6 bases). The V gene's germline CDR1 is SGHTA and CDR2 FQGTGA. The V gene lost 6 bases and the J gene lost 4 bases, with 15 bases spanning the gap. The CDR3 is 14 amino acids. The CDR3 region is CASSYTPGATEAFF. CDR3 bases: TGTGCCAGCAGTTATACTCCAGGGGCCACTGAAGCTTTCTTT.